This record concerns one T cell receptor (beta chain) sequence. Its antigen is still unknown. The source of the sample is a study of cytomegalovirus exposure and HLA in healthy donors. Across the whole study: As released early, the data held 85 million to 95 million unique TCRs from HLA-typed donors.

Study conclusions and caveats: Several of the most significant clusters appeared, in a later analysis, to be linked to common viral pathogens. Later analysis associated a missense DCLRE1C variant with TCR beta V- and J-gene trimming.

The primer mix had 60 Vbeta and 13 Jbeta primers. The repertoire was sequenced with immunoSEQ multiplex PCR; TCRdb's copy has only in-frame clones and lacks some. This table holds over 200,000 clones. Germline values: CDR1 SGHTA, CDR2 FQGNSA. The CDR3 has 13 amino acids. V lost 4 bases and J lost 10; bases outside the gene matches: 7. The chain carries TRBV7-2 and TRBJ2-1; TRBD1 agrees at 7 bases. This receptor was identified in a woman aged 25 to 45 in good health and CMV-seropositive. Sequenced material: PBMCs. The chain's CDR3 is CASSSETGLEQFF. DNA for the CDR3: TGTGCCAGCAGCTCAGAGACAGGGTTGGAGCAGTTCTTC.